The subject of this entry is one T cell receptor (beta chain). The PCR contained 60 Vbeta and 13 Jbeta primers. Using immunoSEQ multiplex PCR, the repertoire was profiled, and TCRdb retains in-frame clones only, with some absent. This sample has 80,000 to 130,000 clones; more than 65% occur once, and the top ten carry roughly 1.2%. This sample is drawn from a study of cytomegalovirus exposure and HLA in healthy donors. This CDR3 is 11 amino acids long. Trimming cost V 6 bases and J 14 bases, with 14 bases left between them. Germline V gene lookup returns CDR1 MNHEY and CDR2 SVGAGI. The sequence came from a woman aged 18-29 years in good health and CMV-seronegative. The V call is TRBV6-5, the J call TRBJ2-1, with D possibly matching TRBD2 (5 bases). Sequencing was done on a sample of PBMCs. CDR3 loop: CASREGAWEFF. Here the CDR3 DNA reads TGTGCCAGCAGAGAGGGAGCCTGGGAGTTCTTC.